This T cell receptor (beta chain) comes out of a study of regulatory T cells in long-lasting Graves disease. Study conclusions and caveats: Accuracy was perhaps lowered by the small sample size. The study found TRBV28, TRBJ1-2 and TRBJ2-5 favored in persistent disease.

Building the TCR beta libraries relied on iRepertoire HTBI primers, and CDR3 regions underwent Arm-PCR. TCRdb processed the multiplex PCR reads anew with MiXCR; each CDR3 protein has one entry. Altogether 400,000 to 500,000 distinct CDR3 sequences are present, about 15% being singletons, with the ten largest covering approximately 15%. Indicated time point: newly diagnosed GD, antithyroid drugs for less than 3 months. From RNA extracted from PBMCs, the TCR library was made. Deletions cut 2 bases from V and 5 bases from J, with 9 bases between. The CDR3 has 13 amino acids. Germline loops: CDR1 SGHRS, CDR2 YFSETQ. Points on this clonotype: The antigen is unknown.

This sample also appeared in a second study, on T cells in Graves' hyperthyroidism and ophthalmopathy. Turning to that study: Ophthalmopathy cases were set apart from stable hyperthyroidism by a 13 V-J model.

The chain carries TRBV5-1 and TRBJ2-3; D may be TRBD1 or TRBD2 (5 bases each). This material consisted of peripheral blood mononuclear cells (PBMCs), taken at new diagnosis, from a patient treated with antithyroid drugs. This TCR derives from a woman aged 25 to 45 with Graves disease. The CDR3 protein is CASSFLGEDTQYF. CDR3 in DNA: TGCGCCAGCAGCTTCTTGGGGGAAGATACGCAGTATTTT.